The 17 T cell receptor beta chains reported below all come from one sample, sequenced in a study of blood T cell repertoires in COVID-19. Produced via immunoSEQ multiplex PCR; TCRdb's table is partial and in-frame only. The table has about 250,000 clones, roughly 85% seen once. Source material: PBMCs or T cells enriched from blood (not recorded which). These receptors originate from a woman aged 45-65 years with acute COVID-19.

V usage is TRBV29-1 and J usage is TRBJ2-7; D is unresolved. Trimming pared 4 bases from V and 3 bases from J, leaving 10 bases between. The length of the CDR3 is 12 residues. Germline CDR1 is SQVTM and CDR2 is ANQGSEA. CDR3 region: CSVGTTVYEQYF. CDR3 nucleotides: TGCAGCGTTGGTACAACAGTCTACGAGCAGTACTTC.

J is TRBJ2-3 and V is TRBV7-9; 7 nucleotides line up with TRBD1. The CDR3 has 12 amino acids. The V gene's germline CDR1 is SEHNR and CDR2 FQNEAQ (reference sequence). Unmatched junction bases numbered 4, after V lost 5 bases and J lost 8 bases. The CDR3 DNA follows: TGTGCCAGCAGCGACCCAGGGGGTACGCAGTATTTT. Amino acid sequence: CASSDPGGTQYF.

The chain employs TRBV19 and TRBJ1-2; 7 bases map to TRBD1. The trim removed 5 bases at V and 3 bases at J, leaving 6 bases unmatched. The germline V gene encodes CDR1 LNHDA and CDR2 SQIVND (reference sequence). This CDR3 has 14 amino acids. CDR3 residues: CASSHLGTDYGYTF. In DNA, the CDR3 is TGTGCCAGTAGTCACTTGGGGACAGACTATGGCTACACCTTC.

The rearrangement joins TRBV30 to TRBJ2-5; a weak D match, TRBD2 (5 bases). Trimming removed 5 bases at V and 2 bases at J, with 9 bases between. The CDR3 consists of 12 residues. Germline V lookup: CDR1 GTSNPN, CDR2 SVGIG (reference sequence). The CDR3 DNA is TGTGCCTGGGGACTTGTACAAGAGACCCAGTACTTC. Translating it yields CAWGLVQETQYF.

The rearrangement uses TRBV3-1 (or the pseudogene TRBV3-2) and TRBJ2-5, with 7 bases fitting TRBD2. Trimming took 1 base from V and 5 from J; bases not matched to a gene: 7. The germline gives CDR1 LGHDT, CDR2 YNNKEL (reference sequence). The CDR3 spans 15 residues. CDR3 amino acids: CASSQVASAGETQYF. The CDR3, as DNA: TGTGCCAGCAGCCAAGTGGCTTCAGCGGGGGAGACCCAGTACTTC.

The genes are TRBV3-1 (or the pseudogene TRBV3-2) and TRBJ1-5, with D unclear. Germline CDR1 reads LGHDT; CDR2 reads YNNKEL (reference sequence). The CDR3 extends over 15 amino acids. Trimming removed 1 base from V and 0 bases from J, with 7 bases in between. In DNA form, the CDR3 reads TGTGCCAGCAGCCAAGTATCGGGTAGCAATCAGCCCCAGCATTTT. Translated: CASSQVSGSNQPQHF.

Worth noting for this clone: Other DNA sequences of this sample code for an identical CDR3. The rearrangement joins TRBV6-1 to TRBJ1-5, with D maybe TRBD1 (6 bases). CDR3 size: 14 residues. V was pared by 3 bases and J by 2 bases, with 8 bases between. Per the germline V gene, CDR1 is MNHNS and CDR2 is SASEGT. The chain's CDR3 is CASSDRGGNQPQHF. CDR3 nucleotides: TGTGCCAGCAGTGACAGGGGTGGCAATCAGCCCCAGCATTTT.

This chain connects TRBV30 to TRBJ2-7; no clear D. The CDR3 runs to 13 residues. The germline CDR1 and CDR2 sequences are GTSNPN and SVGIG (reference sequence). V dropped 0 bases and J dropped 4 bases, with 10 bases sitting between them. For the CDR3, the DNA is TGTGCCTGGAGTGTACGCGGCGATTACGAGCAGTACTTC. This codes for CAWSVRGDYEQYF.

V usage is TRBV19 and J usage is TRBJ1-1; D uncertain. V gave up 6 bases and J gave up 5 bases, with 10 bases separating them. Looked up from germline, CDR1 is LNHDA and CDR2 is SQIVND (reference sequence). The CDR3 is made up of 12 amino acids. Here the CDR3 reads CASSRTGTEAFF. The CDR3, as DNA: TGTGCCAGTAGCAGAACCGGGACTGAAGCTTTCTTT.

The J gene is TRBJ1-2, the V gene TRBV7-2; D ambiguous. Germline V gives CDR1 SGHTA, CDR2 FQGNSA. The CDR3 spans 13 residues. Trimming pared 2 bases from V and 8 bases from J, leaving 12 bases between. The CDR3 protein is CASSLNRGRGYTF. Written as DNA, the CDR3 is TGTGCCAGCAGCTTAAACCGGGGAAGGGGCTACACCTTC.

This chain joins TRBV5-1 and TRBJ1-5, with D hard to call. The CDR3 runs to 16 residues. CDR1 and CDR2 from the germline V gene are SGHRS and YFSETQ. V was trimmed by 5 bases and J by 0 bases, leaving 15 bases between them. Here the CDR3 reads CASSEREGGSNQPQHF. In DNA form, the CDR3 reads TGCGCCAGCAGTGAGAGGGAGGGTGGTAGCAATCAGCCCCAGCATTTT.

The V call is TRBV7-6, the J call TRBJ2-3; D is uncertain. Germline V lookup: CDR1 SGHVS, CDR2 FNYEAQ. Trimming took off 2 bases at V and 5 bases at J, with 5 bases between the two ends. This CDR3 region has 12 residues. The CDR3 bases are TGTGCCAGCAGCTTACTAGGAGATACGCAGTATTTT. This sequence encodes CASSLLGDTQYF. The whole variable domain, filled in from reference TRBV7-6 and TRBJ2-3, reads GAGVSQSPRYKVTKRGQDVALRCDPISGHVSLYWYRQALGQGPEFLTYFNYEAQQDKSGLPNDRFSAERPEGSISTLTIQRTEQRDSAMYRCASSLLGDTQYFGPGTRLTVL.

This clone was found a few times. This chain links TRBV7-9 with TRBJ1-4; TRBD1 might be the D (5 bases). Germline V gene lookup returns CDR1 SEHNR and CDR2 FQNEAQ (reference sequence). This CDR3 is 15 amino acids long. Trimming removed 5 bases at V and 0 bases at J, with 10 bases between. The DNA of the CDR3 is TGTGCCAGCAGCCCTCTAGGGGCAACTAATGAAAAACTGTTTTTT. Translation: CASSPLGATNEKLFF.

This clone was picked up one time. The V call is TRBV7-2, the J call TRBJ2-7; 11 nucleotides agree with TRBD1. CDR1 and CDR2 (germline): SGHTA, FQGNSA. The CDR3 loop spans 15 amino acids. V shed 6 bases, J shed 3 bases, and the junction held 7 bases outside the gene matches. DNA of the CDR3: TGTGCCAGCAGACCTTCCGGGACAGGGGGCTACGAGCAGTACTTC. Its protein product is CASRPSGTGGYEQYF.

The rearrangement joins TRBV19 to TRBJ1-1; no clear D gene. Trimming removed 6 bases at V and 1 base at J, with 12 bases between. Germline CDR1 is LNHDA and CDR2 is SQIVND (reference sequence). This CDR3 contains 14 residues. The CDR3 spells CASRGRTANTEAFF. The CDR3 DNA is TGTGCCAGTAGGGGGAGAACAGCGAACACTGAAGCTTTCTTT.

The chain recombines TRBV7-9 with TRBJ1-5; 8 positions agree with TRBD1. V shed 5 bases, J shed 3 bases, and the junction held 3 bases outside the gene matches. The CDR3 extends over 14 amino acids. Germline values: CDR1 SEHNR, CDR2 FQNEAQ (reference sequence). CDR3 DNA: TGTGCCAGCAGCGCGACAGGGGTCAATCAGCCCCAGCATTTT. Encoded protein: CASSATGVNQPQHF.

This clone was seen a few times. V gene TRBV5-4 combines with J gene TRBJ2-7; D is possibly TRBD1 (5 bases). V was clipped by 4 bases and J by 3 bases, with 17 bases between them. This CDR3 is built from 15 residues. Germline assignment: CDR1 SGHNT and CDR2 YYREEE (reference sequence). CDR3 nucleotides: TGTGCCAGCAGCCGTCCTCAGGGTCGTGGCTACGAGCAGTACTTC. Amino acids: CASSRPQGRGYEQYF. Variable domain in full (rest from reference TRBV5-4 and TRBJ2-7): ETGVTQSPTHLIKTRGQQVTLRCSSQSGHNTVSWYQQALGQGPQFIFQYYREEENGRGNFPPRFSGLQFPNYSSELNVNALELDDSALYLCASSRPQGRGYEQYFGPGTRLTVT.